The 3 T cell receptor beta chains given below trace back to one sample, sequenced in a study of OX40 agonist ivuxolimab in advanced cancers. Only in-frame clones appear in the TCRdb table, and some are missing; sequencing was by immunoSEQ multiplex PCR. The sample carries under 80,000 clones, approximately 90% recorded once. Sequencing was performed on CD4+ or CD8+ T cells sorted from blood, taken in a trial of the OX40 agonist ivuxolimab. Receptors originate from an adult with an advanced solid tumor such as melanoma, head and neck, liver or kidney cancer.

This clone is a singleton in its sample. The chain has TRBV29-1 and TRBJ2-7, with 7 bases matching TRBD1. V shed 6 bases, J shed 6 bases, and the junction held 11 bases outside the gene matches. Germline CDR1 reads SQVTM; CDR2 reads ANQGSEA. There are 13 residues in the CDR3. CDR3 protein: CSVTSGQSREQYF. CDR3 DNA sequence: TGCAGCGTCACATCGGGACAGTCTCGCGAGCAGTACTTC.

This sequence joins TRBV6-5 and TRBJ2-1; D not certain. Trimming pared 6 bases from V and 5 bases from J, leaving 17 bases between. This CDR3 is 15 amino acids long. Germline CDR1 MNHEY, CDR2 SVGAGI. DNA of the CDR3: TGTGCCAGCAGGGCCGTTTCGAGAGGACACAATGAGCAGTTCTTC. It translates to CASRAVSRGHNEQFF.

This clone was observed a single time. The chain employs TRBV5-4 and TRBJ1-2; 7 bases fit TRBD1. The CDR3 length is 15 residues. V gave up 0 bases and J gave up 2 bases; unmatched junction bases: 4. Germline V gene sequence: CDR1 SGHNT, CDR2 YYREEE (reference sequence). The CDR3 region has the DNA TGTGCCAGCAGCTTGGAGGCACAGGGGAACTATGGCTACACCTTC. Its protein is CASSLEAQGNYGYTF. Based on the CDR3 plus reference TRBV5-4 and TRBJ1-2, the full variable domain is ETGVTQSPTHLIKTRGQQVTLRCSSQSGHNTVSWYQQALGQGPQFIFQYYREEENGRGNFPPRFSGLQFPNYSSELNVNALELDDSALYLCASSLEAQGNYGYTFGSGTRLTVV.